This T cell receptor (beta chain) was identified in a study of T-cell memory formation after mild COVID-19. Study information: Clustering of TCRs was largely donor specific.

This CDR3 is built from 12 residues. In germline, CDR1 is SGHAT, CDR2 FQDESV (reference sequence). Trimming took off 4 bases at V and 3 bases at J, with 6 bases between the two ends. MiXCR, applied by TCRdb to the 5' RACE reads, yields one record per CDR3 protein. Among 350,000 to 450,000 distinct CDR3 sequences, 25% to 30% were seen once, and the ten largest hold approximately 13%. Concerning this clonotype itself: Its cognate antigen is unknown.

Study observations and caveats: Among CD4+ contracting clones, most were CM and EM, and CD8+ ones EMRA.

The receptor was derived from an adult woman who had mild COVID-19 (a few samples of this study predate the infection). Cell type and time point are not known. Sequenced sample: PBMCs or a T cell subset sorted from them (not recorded which). The chain combines TRBV11-1 with TRBJ2-5; unclear D gene. The CDR3: CASSSAEETQYF. Written as DNA, the CDR3 is TGTGCCAGCAGCTCCGCTGAAGAGACCCAGTACTTC.